This note documents a single T cell receptor beta chain sequence. This entry comes from a study of blood T cell repertoires in COVID-19. Study summary: Both acute and convalescent COVID-19 samples were obtained from the United States, Italy and Spain. Sources were T cells, B-cell-depleted T cells, or PBMCs; the material itself was cDNA or gDNA.

Germline CDR1 and CDR2: KGHDR and SFDVKD. The ends were cut back, 0 bases at V and 5 bases at J, with 7 bases in the middle. The length of the CDR3 is 13 residues. Profiled with immunoSEQ multiplex PCR; TCRdb holds only in-frame clones, not every one. The repertoire has fewer than 200,000 clones, approximately 82% of them found once; the top ten carry roughly 5%. Assignment of participants to cohorts was predicated upon participant-reported clinical history. The sequence came from a woman aged 60-70 years with acute COVID-19. The sample comprised PBMCs or T cells enriched from blood (not recorded which). The V call is TRBV24-1, the J call TRBJ2-7; no reliable D call. The CDR3 protein is CATSDLANDEQYF. CDR3 nucleotides: TGTGCCACCAGTGATTTGGCTAACGACGAGCAGTACTTC.